One sample yielded the 12 T cell receptor beta chains listed below, sequenced in a study of OX40 agonist ivuxolimab in advanced cancers. Generated by immunoSEQ multiplex PCR, the TCRdb table keeps only in-frame clones and is missing some. The sample lists some 74,000 clones, 65% to 90% occurring once. The sample was CD4+ or CD8+ T cells sorted from blood, taken in a trial of the OX40 agonist ivuxolimab. These receptors originate from an adult with an advanced solid tumor such as melanoma, head and neck, liver or kidney cancer.

The genes are TRBV5-5 and TRBJ1-5; D not certain. This CDR3 has 15 amino acids. The germline V gene encodes CDR1 SGHKS and CDR2 YYEKEE (reference sequence). V lost 2 bases, J lost 3 bases, and 12 bases lay in between. CDR3: CASSLRAGDNQPQHF. The CDR3 DNA reads as TGTGCCAGCAGCTTACGGGCCGGGGACAATCAGCCCCAGCATTTT.

V is TRBV5-4 and J is TRBJ2-1; possibly TRBD2 for D (6 bases). CDR1 is SGHNT, CDR2 YYREEE, per germline (reference sequence). V was trimmed by 4 bases and J by 0 bases, leaving 11 bases between them. CDR3 length equals 15 residues. The CDR3 sequence is CASSTGLGSYNEQFF. The CDR3 DNA reads as TGTGCCAGCAGCACGGGACTGGGCTCCTACAATGAGCAGTTCTTC.

The chain couples TRBV6-1 to TRBJ1-3; D gene unclear. Germline CDR1 reads MNHNS; CDR2 reads SASEGT. The CDR3 runs to 13 residues. Trimming removed 9 bases from V and 0 bases from J, with 9 bases in between. The CDR3 DNA is TGTGCCAGTGGTTGGAGCTCTGGAAACACCATATATTTT. Its translation: CASGWSSGNTIYF.

The gene calls are TRBV6-4 and TRBJ2-3, with D perhaps being TRBD1 or TRBD2 (5 bases each). CDR1 is MRHNA and CDR2 is SNTAGT in the germline V gene. V lost 5 bases, J lost 0 bases, and 12 bases lay in between. The CDR3 spans 15 residues. The CDR3: CASSPIWGSTDTQYF. DNA for the CDR3: TGTGCCAGCAGTCCCATTTGGGGGAGCACAGATACGCAGTATTTT.

This clone was detected a few times. The CDR3 DNA sequence: TGTGCCAGCAGCTTCCACACAGCTAATTCACCCCTCCACTTT. Protein sequence: CASSFHTANSPLHF. The chain carries TRBV7-9 and TRBJ1-6; D unresolved. V was pared by 3 bases and J by 6 bases, with 9 bases between. From germline, CDR1 is SEHNR and CDR2 FQNEAQ (reference sequence). The CDR3 runs 14 residues.

For the CDR3, the DNA is TGTGCCAGCGCCCCGTTGGTAGCACCGCCTCCCCACAATGAGCAGTTCTTC. Protein: CASAPLVAPPPHNEQFF. The chain couples TRBV11-2 to TRBJ2-1, with no clear D. Germline CDR1 reads SGHAT; CDR2 reads FQNNGV. This CDR3 region has 17 residues. The germline V and J ends were trimmed by 8 bases and 5 bases, with 25 bases remaining between them.

J is TRBJ1-5 and V is TRBV5-3; D is unclear. TRBV5-3 is an ORF; its function is uncertain. The CDR3 is made up of 14 amino acids. V lost 8 bases and J lost 3, with 15 bases in between. The CDR3 reads CASCKGPDNQPQHF. Here the CDR3 DNA reads TGTGCCAGCTGCAAGGGCCCAGACAATCAGCCCCAGCATTTT.

The rearrangement joins TRBV27 to TRBJ1-2; 8 positions match TRBD1. Unmatched junction bases numbered 8, after V lost 5 bases and J lost 3 bases. CDR3 length: 15 amino acids. Germline CDR1 MNHEY, CDR2 SMNVEV (reference sequence). The CDR3 sequence is CASSPRTGIDYGYTF. CDR3 bases: TGTGCCAGCAGTCCCCGGACAGGGATCGACTATGGCTACACCTTC.

This chain joins TRBV7-9 and TRBJ1-5, with D hard to call. The germline V gene encodes CDR1 SEHNR and CDR2 FQNEAQ (reference sequence). The CDR3 covers 14 residues. V lost 5 bases, J lost 0 bases, and 8 bases lay in between. The CDR3 protein is CASSGSNSNQPQHF. CDR3 nucleotide sequence: TGTGCCAGCAGCGGCAGTAATAGCAATCAGCCCCAGCATTTT.

The CDR3 protein is CASSLAPNTGELFF. The CDR3, as DNA: TGTGCCAGCAGCTTAGCCCCGAACACCGGGGAGCTGTTTTTT. V gene TRBV7-2 combines with J gene TRBJ2-2; D uncertain. V lost 0 bases to trimming and J lost 0 bases, with 2 bases between them. CDR3 length: 14 amino acids. The germline gives CDR1 SGHTA, CDR2 FQGNSA.

In this sample, this clone turned up once. The V and J genes are TRBV7-2 and TRBJ2-2; D not certain. The CDR3 is 14 residues long. Between the trimmed V and J ends, which lost 1 base and 5 bases, there was a span of 8 bases. From germline, CDR1 is SGHTA and CDR2 FQGNSA. The chain's CDR3 is CASSLEAGTGELFF. Here the CDR3 DNA reads TGTGCCAGCAGCTTAGAAGCAGGAACCGGGGAGCTGTTTTTT.

The chain is built from TRBV15 and TRBJ2-5; 7 positions agree with TRBD2. Unmatched junction bases numbered 12, after V lost 0 bases and J lost 2 bases. The germline CDR1 and CDR2 sequences are LNHNV and YYDKDF (reference sequence). There are 18 residues in the CDR3. The CDR3 is CATSRDMGGTRAQETQYF. The CDR3 region has the DNA TGTGCCACCAGCAGAGATATGGGAGGGACCCGAGCTCAAGAGACCCAGTACTTC.